The 4 T cell receptor beta chains listed next were all sequenced from one sample in a study of T cells after yellow fever vaccination. TCRdb passed the 5' RACE reads through MiXCR, listing each CDR3 protein once. The table has 550,000 to 750,000 distinct CDR3 sequences, 13% seen once. This sample comprised PBMCs, obtained on the day of the yellow fever booster vaccination. Every receptor here comes from a young man who received the YFV17D yellow fever vaccine.

The V call is TRBV14, the J call TRBJ2-1; D ambiguous. Germline CDR1 and CDR2: SGHDN and FVKESK. Trimming removed 2 bases at V and 7 bases at J, with 18 bases between. The CDR3 has 16 amino acids. The CDR3 DNA reads as TGTGCCAGCAGCCAATACGCCGCAGCCTGGGGTAATGAGCAGTTCTTC. Encoded protein: CASSQYAAAWGNEQFF.

The CDR3 loop reads CASSPGQGTTQPQHF. The CDR3 DNA reads as TGTGCCAGCTCACCGGGACAGGGGACGACTCAGCCCCAGCATTTT. The chain combines TRBV18 with TRBJ1-5; the match to TRBD1 covers 10 bases. Germline CDR1 and CDR2: KGHSH and LQKENI. CDR3 length: 15 residues. J lost 6 bases, V lost 3 bases, and 5 bases had no gene match.

In its sample, this clonotype was seen a few times. The chain uses TRBV5-1 and TRBJ2-3, with 8 bases aligning to TRBD2. This CDR3 is 15 amino acids long. V was clipped by 1 base and J by 6 bases; unmatched bases: 7. Germline V lookup: CDR1 SGHRS, CDR2 YFSETQ. Here the CDR3 reads CASSLQLADRDTQYF. The CDR3, as DNA: TGCGCCAGCAGCTTGCAACTAGCGGACCGGGATACGCAGTATTTT.

The chain recombines TRBV27 with TRBJ2-1; 10 positions match TRBD1. Per germline, CDR1 MNHEY and CDR2 SMNVEV (reference sequence). The length of the CDR3 is 15 residues. V was pared by 6 bases and J by 9 bases, with 11 bases of the junction left unmatched. In nucleotides, the CDR3 is TGTGCCAGCAGAACCGGGACAGGGGTTTTCACTGAGCAGTTCTTC. As protein: CASRTGTGVFTEQFF.